This TCR beta chain is from a study of blood T cell repertoires in COVID-19. The wider study: Samples came from the United States, Italy and Spain, spanning acute and convalescent COVID-19. Sources were T cells, B-cell-depleted T cells, or PBMCs; the material itself was cDNA or gDNA.

Per the original data handling: Quantification of nucleated cells was approximated via reference gene primer amplification. Libraries were prepared by immunoSEQ multiplex PCR; TCRdb keeps only in-frame clonotypes and omits some of them. V and J calls and clone size follow that table, whereas D and trimming were derived from the DNA. The profile shows approximately 220,000 clones, about four fifths of them singletons. This TCR came from a woman between 35 and 50 years old with active or convalescent COVID-19. What was sequenced was peripheral blood.

CDR3 sequence (DNA): TGTGCCAGCAGCTTAGGTTCCCCCGGGAGCACCATATATTTT. Residues: CASSLGSPGSTIYF. The genes are TRBV11-2 and TRBJ1-3, with D unclear. Germline V gives CDR1 SGHAT, CDR2 FQNNGV. This CDR3 contains 14 residues. The ends were cut back, 1 base at V and 9 bases at J, with 13 bases in the middle. The full variable domain, with the rest looked up from reference TRBV11-2 and TRBJ1-3, is EAGVAQSPRYKIIEKRQSVAFWCNPISGHATLYWYQQILGQGPKLLIQFQNNGVVDDSQLPKDRFSAERLKGVDSTLKIQPAKLEDSAVYLCASSLGSPGSTIYFGEGSWLTVV.